The 21 T cell receptor beta chains below come from one sample, sequenced in a study of blood T cells in healthy people across ages. Primers used in a second PCR of about 7 to 12 cycles were a sample-barcoded 5' primer and a J-beta primer mix. In TCRdb, the 5' RACE reads were re-called with MiXCR into one record per CDR3 protein. The sample has approximately 760,000 distinct CDR3 sequences; around 25% are singletons. The sample was also reused in another study, on T cells of mothers and their children.

The specimen was blood. These receptors came from a boy aged 5-17 years in good health.

This clonotype occurred a few times. The CDR3 nucleotides read TGCGCCAGCAGGCGAACTAGCGGGGGTACCGATGAGCAGTTCTTC. It is translated as CASRRTSGGTDEQFF. The rearrangement links TRBV5-1 to TRBJ2-5, with TRBD2 matching over 11 bases. The last part of the DNA fits TRBJ2-1 better; the J call may be wrong. There are 15 residues in the CDR3. Germline values: CDR1 SGHRS, CDR2 YFSETQ.

This clonotype was seen repeatedly, ten times or more. The chain employs TRBV6-6 and TRBJ1-5; no definite D call. The germline V gene encodes CDR1 MNHNY and CDR2 SVGAGI (reference sequence). This CDR3 has 14 amino acids. Trimming took 6 bases from V and 5 from J, leaving 14 bases between them. The CDR3 DNA follows: TGTGCCAGCAGCTCCAGGATGGGAGATCAGCCCCAGCATTTT. It yields the protein CASSSRMGDQPQHF.

The chain uses TRBV20-1 and TRBJ2-5, with D possibly matching TRBD1 (5 bases). CDR1 DFQATT and CDR2 SNEGSKA come from the germline V gene (reference sequence). The CDR3 has 11 amino acids. V was shortened by 5 bases and J by 3 bases, with 7 bases between the two germline ends. The CDR3 DNA follows: TGCAGTGCTGCCAGGGAAGAGACCCAGTACTTC. This gives the protein CSAAREETQYF.

The gene calls are TRBV11-2 and TRBJ2-3, with 7 nucleotides matching TRBD2. The CDR3 contains 17 residues. Germline V gives CDR1 SGHAT, CDR2 FQNNGV. The ends lost 3 bases at V and 0 bases at J; junction bases unmatched: 9. The CDR3 protein is CASSFPQGAGSTDTQYF. In DNA form, the CDR3 reads TGTGCCAGCAGCTTTCCCCAAGGAGCGGGGAGCACAGATACGCAGTATTTT.

This clonotype was detected only a few times. The V and J genes are TRBV5-4 and TRBJ1-1; 10 nucleotides agree with TRBD1. This CDR3 is 14 amino acids long. J lost 5 bases, V lost 3 bases, and 4 bases had no gene match. The germline V gene encodes CDR1 SGHNT and CDR2 YYREEE (reference sequence). In nucleotides, the CDR3 is TGTGCCAGCAGCTCCGGGACAGGGGCGACTGAAGCTTTCTTT. Protein product: CASSSGTGATEAFF.

The gene calls are TRBV29-1 and TRBJ2-7; TRBD1 might be the D (5 bases). There are 17 residues in the CDR3. V was shortened by 3 bases and J by 2 bases, with 23 bases between the two germline ends. CDR1 SQVTM and CDR2 ANQGSEA come from the germline V gene. This chain's CDR3 is CSVELEDGATMPYEQYF. CDR3 nucleotide sequence: TGCAGCGTTGAGTTAGAGGATGGGGCTACCATGCCCTACGAGCAGTACTTC.

This clonotype was counted once. V gene TRBV13 combines with J gene TRBJ1-2, with 9 nucleotides matching TRBD1. CDR1 is PRHDT, CDR2 FYEKMQ, per germline (reference sequence). The CDR3 contains 14 residues. V shed 7 bases, J shed 5 bases, and the junction held 8 bases outside the gene matches. CDR3 amino acids: CASTQQGASYGYTF. The CDR3 DNA reads TGTGCCAGCACCCAACAGGGGGCGAGTTATGGCTACACCTTC.

This clonotype was seen only once. The chain links TRBV20-1 to TRBJ1-3; TRBD1 matches at 12 bases. V was clipped by 2 bases and J by 0 bases; unmatched bases: 5. Germline V gene lookup returns CDR1 DFQATT and CDR2 SNEGSKA (reference sequence). There are 17 residues in the CDR3. The CDR3 nucleotides read TGCAGTGCTAGACTGGGACAGGGGGCTGCCTCTGGAAACACCATATATTTT. Its translation is CSARLGQGAASGNTIYF.

The CDR3 here is CASSPGTSGDQETQYF. The CDR3 nucleotides are TGTGCCAGCAGCCCAGGGACTAGCGGAGATCAAGAGACCCAGTACTTC. The chain joins TRBV13 to TRBJ2-5, with 11 bases aligning to TRBD2. Germline V gives CDR1 PRHDT, CDR2 FYEKMQ (reference sequence). V lost 5 bases and J lost 2; bases outside the gene matches: 7. The CDR3 runs to 16 residues.

The rearrangement uses TRBV19 and TRBJ1-5; 7 bases are shared with TRBD1. The V and J ends lost 3 bases and 2 bases, in that order; junction bases with no gene match: 7. CDR3 length equals 16 residues. Germline CDR1 and CDR2: LNHDA and SQIVND (reference sequence). CDR3 DNA sequence: TGTGCCAGTAGTATCTCAGGGGGGGTTGGCAATCAGCCCCAGCATTTT. Translated: CASSISGGVGNQPQHF.

The chain joins TRBV12-3 or TRBV12-4 to TRBJ1-4; a possible D gene is TRBD1 (5 bases). Trimming removed 10 bases at V and 8 bases at J, with 14 bases between. There are 12 residues in the CDR3. CDR3 coding DNA: TGTGCCACCGGGGGGGACCTGGAAAAACTGTTTTTT. It translates to CATGGDLEKLFF.

The chain carries TRBV4-1 and TRBJ2-2; no definite D call. Trimming removed 4 bases at V and 1 base at J, with 10 bases between. The length of the CDR3 is 15 residues. Germline assignment: CDR1 MGHRA and CDR2 YSYEKL. For the CDR3, the DNA is TGCGCCAGCAGCCCGGCCTGGGGGAACACCGGGGAGCTGTTTTTT. Translated: CASSPAWGNTGELFF.

This rearrangement joins TRBV28 to TRBJ2-5, with 8 bases that match TRBD1. The end of the DNA is better explained by TRBJ2-7, so the J call may be wrong. In germline, CDR1 is MDHEN, CDR2 SYDVKM. CDR3 length: 14 amino acids. CDR3 DNA: TGTGCCAGCAGTGAGACAGGGGCTGGGTACGAGCAGTACTTC. It translates to CASSETGAGYEQYF.

The table lists this clonotype with a few counts. The CDR3 nucleotides are TGTGCCAGCATCCTAGGGACGGCGGGTAATACGCAGTATTTT. Its translation is CASILGTAGNTQYF. This chain joins TRBV7-2 and TRBJ2-3; the D call may be TRBD1 or TRBD2 (5 bases each). This CDR3 has 14 residues. Germline CDR1 is SGHTA and CDR2 is FQGNSA. The germline V and J ends were trimmed by 7 bases and 7 bases, with 18 bases remaining between them. The complete variable domain, with remaining parts taken from reference TRBV7-2 and TRBJ2-3, reads GAGVSQSPSNKVTEKGKDVELRCDPISGHTALYWYRQSLGQGLEFLIYFQGNSAPDKSGLPSDRFSAERTGGSVSTLTIQRTQQEDSAVYLCASILGTAGNTQYFGPGTRLTVL.

In this sample, this clonotype turned up a few times. This rearrangement joins TRBV18 to TRBJ2-5; no reliable D call. The CDR3 has 16 residues. Between the trimmed V and J ends, which lost 2 bases and 5 bases, there was a span of 18 bases. Per the germline V gene, CDR1 is KGHSH and CDR2 is LQKENI. CDR3 coding DNA: TGTGCCAGCTCACCAGGCGGCGCGAGGTGGGCGGAGACCCAGTACTTC. Protein product: CASSPGGARWAETQYF.

The chain couples TRBV4-1 to TRBJ2-1; D may be TRBD2 (7 bases). CDR1 is MGHRA and CDR2 is YSYEKL in the germline V gene. V lost 4 bases and J 9 bases, leaving 22 bases between the germline ends. The CDR3 extends over 16 amino acids. CDR3: CASSLRWGGPASEQFF. The CDR3 bases are TGCGCCAGCAGCCTCCGATGGGGGGGGCCGGCTAGTGAGCAGTTCTTC.

This clonotype was observed a handful of times. This sequence joins TRBV7-2 and TRBJ2-6, with D possibly TRBD2 on 6 matching bases. V was pared by 0 bases and J by 0 bases, with 9 bases between. The CDR3 loop spans 17 amino acids. Germline assignment: CDR1 SGHTA and CDR2 FQGNSA. The CDR3 DNA follows: TGTGCCAGCAGCTTAGCAGGAGGGTTCTCTGGGGCCAACGTCCTGACTTTC. Its protein product is CASSLAGGFSGANVLTF.

The chain links TRBV29-1 to TRBJ2-2, with 9 bases identical to TRBD2. Germline V gene sequence: CDR1 SQVTM, CDR2 ANQGSEA. The V segment lost 4 bases and the J segment 6 bases; nucleotides outside the gene matches: 6. This CDR3 is 14 amino acids long. CDR3 DNA sequence: TGCAGCGTTGTTTCGGCGGGAGGGCCCGGGGAGCTGTTTTTT. Translation: CSVVSAGGPGELFF.

This chain joins TRBV11-2 and TRBJ1-2; D may be TRBD1 (5 bases). V lost 3 bases and J 6 bases, leaving 14 bases between the germline ends. This CDR3 is 14 amino acids long. CDR1 is SGHAT and CDR2 is FQNNGV in the germline V gene. CDR3 DNA sequence: TGTGCCAGCAGCTTGTCACCCCGGGGGGATGGCTACACCTTC. It encodes CASSLSPRGDGYTF.

In its sample, this clonotype was seen a few times. DNA for the CDR3: TGCGCCAGCAGCCAACCTCATCAGGGCCAGGGGCCAAACACCGGGGAGCTGTTTTTT. Protein product: CASSQPHQGQGPNTGELFF. The rearrangement uses TRBV4-1 and TRBJ2-2; possibly TRBD1 for D (6 bases). V dropped 2 bases and J dropped 2 bases, with 21 bases sitting between them. Germline CDR1 MGHRA, CDR2 YSYEKL. The CDR3 sequence is 19 residues long.

This clonotype was observed a few times. The rearrangement uses TRBV12-3 or TRBV12-4 and TRBJ2-3, with D unresolved. This CDR3 comprises 15 residues. The ends were cut back, 6 bases at V and 6 bases at J, with 19 bases in the middle. In DNA, the CDR3 is TGTGCCAGCAGCCTGTGGAGTAGCTTCAGTGATACGCAGTATTTT. Protein product: CASSLWSSFSDTQYF.